One sample yielded the 22 T cell receptor beta chains listed below, sequenced in a study of blood T cell repertoires in COVID-19. Method: immunoSEQ multiplex PCR; TCRdb's copy keeps in-frame clones and lacks some. The table lists more than 200,000 clones, around 86% of them singletons, with approximately 5.1% in the top ten. Sample: peripheral blood. Receptors were obtained from a woman aged 55-70 years with COVID-19, enrolled during active disease.

The chain combines TRBV7-2 with TRBJ1-4, with D possibly matching TRBD1 (5 bases). The germline V gene encodes CDR1 SGHTA and CDR2 FQGNSA. Trimming took off 0 bases at V and 5 bases at J, with 10 bases between the two ends. The CDR3 spans 15 residues. This CDR3 is CASSLAHGGNEKLFF. The CDR3 nucleotides are TGTGCCAGCAGCTTAGCGCATGGGGGGAATGAAAAACTGTTTTTT.

The chain joins TRBV5-1 to TRBJ1-6; TRBD1 is a possible D gene (5 bases). Trimming left V 0 bases short and J 10 bases short, with 11 bases between. The CDR3 has 14 residues. CDR1 is SGHRS and CDR2 is YFSETQ in the germline V gene. Here the CDR3 reads CASSLGPWGSPLHF. Written as DNA, the CDR3 is TGCGCCAGCAGCTTGGGGCCTTGGGGCTCACCCCTCCACTTT.

The V and J genes are TRBV5-1 and TRBJ1-5; D is perhaps TRBD1 (5 bases). This CDR3 has 15 residues. The germline V and J ends were trimmed by 4 bases and 5 bases, with 16 bases remaining between them. Germline CDR1 and CDR2: SGHRS and YFSETQ. The CDR3 coding sequence is TGCGCCAGCAGCCCGACCGGGGGGTGGGATCAGCCCCAGCATTTT. Protein sequence: CASSPTGGWDQPQHF.

Only one count was recorded for this clone. The chain uses TRBV28 and TRBJ2-7; maybe TRBD1 (6 bases). Germline CDR1 MDHEN, CDR2 SYDVKM. This CDR3 spans 15 amino acids. The V end lost 5 bases, the J end lost 2 bases, and 16 bases lay between the germline ends. CDR3 sequence reads: CASSPPTGTPYEQYF. The CDR3 bases are TGTGCCAGCAGTCCTCCGACAGGAACTCCCTACGAGCAGTACTTC.

This sequence joins TRBV5-1 and TRBJ2-1; 10 positions match TRBD2. The germline gives CDR1 SGHRS, CDR2 YFSETQ. This CDR3 is built from 14 residues. J gave up 5 bases and V 2 bases, and 1 base lay outside the gene matches. CDR3 bases: TGCGCCAGCAGCTTTGGACTAGCGGACAATGAGCAGTTCTTC. Its translation: CASSFGLADNEQFF.

This clone was seen just once. CDR3 sequence: CASSLAGKATEAFF. The CDR3 coding sequence is TGTGCCAGCAGCTTAGCCGGGAAGGCGACTGAAGCTTTCTTT. The rearrangement joins TRBV7-7 to TRBJ1-1; D gene uncertain. This CDR3 is built from 14 residues. V lost 0 bases and J lost 5, with 10 bases in between. Germline CDR1 reads SSHAT; CDR2 reads FNYEAQ (reference sequence).

The chain combines TRBV3-1 (or the pseudogene TRBV3-2) with TRBJ2-7; 14 bases are shared with TRBD2. The V segment lost 5 bases and the J segment 5 bases; nucleotides outside the gene matches: 11. The V gene's germline CDR1 is LGHDT and CDR2 YNNKEL (reference sequence). This CDR3 has 17 amino acids. CDR3: CASSDSLPGLAGDEQYF. The CDR3 DNA sequence: TGTGCCAGCAGCGACTCCTTACCGGGACTAGCGGGAGACGAGCAGTACTTC.

The chain has TRBV28 and TRBJ2-7; TRBD2 might be the D (5 bases). Germline lookup yields CDR1 MDHEN and CDR2 SYDVKM. The length of the CDR3 is 18 residues. V was trimmed by 5 bases and J by 9 bases, leaving 32 bases between them. The CDR3 here is CASSPSRRPVLQRDGQYF. The CDR3, as DNA: TGTGCCAGCAGTCCCTCGCGGAGACCTGTCCTACAGAGGGATGGGCAGTACTTC.

This clone was seen a single time. The chain is built from TRBV5-6 and TRBJ2-7, with a possible D match to TRBD1 (6 bases). Germline assignment: CDR1 SGHDT and CDR2 YYEEEE. Trimming stripped 4 bases from V and 3 bases from J, with 11 bases between. This CDR3 is 13 amino acids long. The CDR3, as DNA: TGTGCCAGCAGCCTCAGGGGTAGCTACGAGCAGTACTTC. Protein sequence: CASSLRGSYEQYF.

V is TRBV2 and J is TRBJ2-3; unclear D gene. V lost 4 bases to trimming and J lost 0 bases, with 8 bases between them. This CDR3 is 14 amino acids long. Germline V gives CDR1 SNHLY, CDR2 FYNNEI. This CDR3 is CASSARLSTDTQYF. The DNA of the CDR3 is TGTGCCAGCAGTGCGAGGCTAAGCACAGATACGCAGTATTTT.

This chain uses TRBV9 with TRBJ2-1; D possibly corresponds to TRBD2 (6 bases). CDR3 length equals 16 residues. Germline V gene data show CDR1 as SGDLS and CDR2 as YYNGEE. Trimming shortened V by 2 bases and J by 3 bases, and 15 bases separated the two germline ends. The CDR3 loop reads CASSVRAGGYYNEQFF. The CDR3 DNA is TGTGCCAGCAGCGTGAGGGCCGGGGGATACTACAATGAGCAGTTCTTC. The whole variable domain, filled in from reference TRBV9 and TRBJ2-1, reads DSGVTQTPKHLITATGQRVTLRCSPRSGDLSVYWYQQSLDQGLQFLIQYYNGEERAKGNILERFSAQQFPDLHSELNLSSLELGDSALYFCASSVRAGGYYNEQFFGPGTRLTVL.

The rearrangement uses TRBV28 and TRBJ1-2; D remains unclear. The CDR3 is 14 amino acids. V dropped 7 bases and J dropped 2 bases, with 14 bases sitting between them. The germline V gene encodes CDR1 MDHEN and CDR2 SYDVKM. The CDR3: CASTTRARNYGYTF. CDR3 DNA sequence: TGTGCCAGCACAACGCGGGCCCGGAACTATGGCTACACCTTC.

This clone turned up a few times. This chain joins TRBV29-1 and TRBJ2-7; 11 nucleotides line up with TRBD2. CDR3 length equals 13 residues. Unmatched junction bases numbered 5, after V lost 6 bases and J lost 4 bases. CDR1 SQVTM and CDR2 ANQGSEA come from the germline V gene. CDR3 coding DNA: TGCAGCGTCAAGACTAGCGGGATTTACGAGCAGTACTTC. This sequence encodes CSVKTSGIYEQYF.

The CDR3, as DNA: TGCAGCGTAACATTCGTCTCCTACGAGCAGTACTTC. It specifies CSVTFVSYEQYF. The chain uses TRBV29-1 and TRBJ2-7; unclear D gene. Between the trimmed V and J ends, which lost 6 bases and 0 bases, there was a span of 9 bases. The CDR3 is made up of 12 amino acids. Germline CDR1 and CDR2: SQVTM and ANQGSEA.

This clone has only one observation. This chain joins TRBV4-1 and TRBJ1-4; 10 bases match TRBD1. The CDR3 covers 16 residues. The J segment lost 6 bases and the V segment lost 0 bases, leaving 4 bases of the junction unmatched. In germline, CDR1 is MGHRA, CDR2 YSYEKL. The CDR3 here is CASSQDRDRGHEKLFF. The DNA of the CDR3 is TGCGCCAGCAGCCAAGATAGGGACAGGGGTCATGAAAAACTGTTTTTT.

This rearrangement joins TRBV6-1 to TRBJ1-2; 9 nucleotides align to TRBD1. After removal of 2 bases from V and 8 bases from J, the junction contained 6 bases not matched to a gene. The CDR3 has 14 amino acids. Germline CDR1 reads MNHNS; CDR2 reads SASEGT. CDR3 DNA sequence: TGTGCCAGCAGTGAATACAGGGGGCCTCGAGGCTACACCTTC. Translated, it gives CASSEYRGPRGYTF.

The rearrangement links TRBV5-1 to TRBJ2-2; D might be TRBD2 (6 bases). Germline V gene data show CDR1 as SGHRS and CDR2 as YFSETQ. V was clipped by 2 bases and J by 3 bases, with 11 bases between them. This CDR3 has 15 amino acids. The CDR3 DNA reads as TGCGCCAGCAGCTTCTCCGGGAGCGACACCGGGGAGCTGTTTTTT. This translates into CASSFSGSDTGELFF.

V gene TRBV6-6 combines with J gene TRBJ2-6, with 8 bases fitting TRBD1. Germline CDR1 is MNHNY and CDR2 is SVGAGI (reference sequence). The junction had 7 bases not matched to a gene; V was cut back by 7 bases and J by 2 bases. CDR3 length equals 16 residues. The CDR3, as DNA: TGTGCCAGCAATTCAGGGGGCGAAACTGGGGCCAACGTCCTGACTTTC. This translates into CASNSGGETGANVLTF.

DNA for the CDR3: TGTGCCAGCAGTCCTTACGGGACAGGGGGCGCTCCGCTCAGTCACACCATATATTTT. Encoded protein: CASSPYGTGGAPLSHTIYF. V usage is TRBV27 and J usage is TRBJ1-3, with 12 bases lining up with TRBD1. J gave up 8 bases and V 5 bases, and 19 bases lay outside the gene matches. Germline V gene lookup returns CDR1 MNHEY and CDR2 SMNVEV (reference sequence). The CDR3 is made up of 19 amino acids.

This chain uses TRBV9 with TRBJ2-5; 7 nucleotides match TRBD2. This CDR3 has 14 residues. From germline, CDR1 is SGDLS and CDR2 YYNGEE. V was pared by 2 bases and J by 5 bases, with 6 bases of the junction left unmatched. The CDR3 spells CASSVTRRGETQYF. CDR3 nucleotides: TGTGCCAGCAGCGTGACGAGGCGGGGGGAGACCCAGTACTTC.

The V call is TRBV6-2 or TRBV6-3, the J call TRBJ2-5, with 11 bases that match TRBD2. CDR1 is MNHEY, CDR2 SVGEGT, per germline. J was trimmed by 1 base and V by 5 bases; bases with no gene match: 6. This CDR3 comprises 16 residues. CDR3 loop: CASSTGTSGSQETQYF. The CDR3 nucleotides read TGTGCCAGCAGTACCGGGACTAGCGGTTCCCAAGAGACCCAGTACTTC.

This clone has only a few counts. This rearrangement joins TRBV5-5 to TRBJ1-5, with 8 bases identical to TRBD1. Trimming cost V 0 bases and J 6 bases; bases outside gene matches: 11. Germline CDR1 is SGHKS and CDR2 is YYEKEE (reference sequence). The CDR3 length is 17 residues. As DNA, the CDR3 is TGTGCCAGCAGCTTGGAATGGGCACAGGGGGTAGGTCAGCCCCAGCATTTT. This sequence encodes CASSLEWAQGVGQPQHF.